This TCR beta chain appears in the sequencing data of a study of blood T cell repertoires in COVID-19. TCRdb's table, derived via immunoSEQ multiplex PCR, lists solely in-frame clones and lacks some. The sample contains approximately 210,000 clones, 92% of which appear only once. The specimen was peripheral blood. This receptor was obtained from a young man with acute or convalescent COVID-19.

Written as DNA, the CDR3 is TGTGCCAGCCGTACGGGACAACAACTCAATCAGCCCCAGCATTTT. Protein: CASRTGQQLNQPQHF. The chain recombines TRBV6-5 with TRBJ1-5, with D possibly TRBD1 on 6 matching bases. Germline CDR1 is MNHEY and CDR2 is SVGAGI. The CDR3 has 15 residues. Between the trimmed V and J ends, which lost 8 bases and 3 bases, there was a span of 17 bases.